The present TCR beta chain was sequenced within a study of cytomegalovirus exposure and HLA in healthy donors. The protocol was immunoSEQ multiplex PCR, while the TCRdb copy is restricted to in-frame clones and leaves out a portion. The table shows about 150,000 clones, with about 86% occurring only once. The sample consisted of PBMCs. The source is a human donor in good health.

The CDR3 DNA reads TGTGCCAGCAGCCAGCCTGGACTAGCGGGGGGCCAAAACGTTGGTGAGCAGTTCTTC. Encoded protein: CASSQPGLAGGQNVGEQFF. The chain uses TRBV16 and TRBJ2-1; TRBD2 matches at 14 bases. Trimming removed 3 bases from V and 9 bases from J; junction bases left unmatched: 16. Looked up from germline, CDR1 is KGHSY and CDR2 is FQNENV. This CDR3 region has 19 residues.